This record looks at one T cell receptor beta chain sequence and its context. Its target is unknown. The protocol was immunoSEQ multiplex PCR, while the TCRdb copy is restricted to in-frame clones and leaves out a portion. The sample carries around 34,000 clones, roughly 79% recorded once. This CDR3 comprises 19 residues. Germline CDR1 reads SGHTA; CDR2 reads FQGNSA. V dropped 5 bases and J dropped 3; count of bases not matched to a gene: 17. The data derive from a study of T cells in narcolepsy. Turning to the study itself: Donors had narcolepsy type 1 or type 2, or were healthy controls.

Broader study findings: Some memory CD4+ repertoires had no autoreactive clone sequences. Blood of same and different patients, but not healthy controls, reportedly held recurring autoreactive clonotypes.

This chain connects TRBV7-2 to TRBJ2-4, with TRBD2 matching 9 bases. The sequence was collected from a human donor in good health. The material sequenced was memory (CD45RA-) CD4+ T cells from blood. The CDR3 region is CASSRQPTSGRLFKNIQYF. For the CDR3, the DNA is TGTGCCAGCAGCCGACAACCGACTAGCGGCCGTCTATTCAAAAACATTCAGTACTTC.